This T cell receptor beta chain originates from a study of T-cell memory formation after mild COVID-19. Germline V gene sequence: CDR1 LGHNA, CDR2 YSLEER. Losses at the gene ends were 1 base for V and 3 bases for J; bases not matched to a gene: 4. CDR3 length: 15 amino acids. This clonotype was seen repeatedly, ten times or more. Antigen specificity is unknown. 5'RACE with constant-segment primers yielded barcoded, UMI-tagged TCR alpha and TCR beta cDNA libraries. TCRdb re-called the 5' RACE reads with MiXCR, one entry per CDR3 protein. Among approximately 44,000 distinct CDR3 sequences listed, 7.3% were seen once. Study-wide results and limits: Day 37-peaking second-wave clones had unconfirmed SARS-CoV-2 specificity. Later expanders leaned toward CD4+, whereas clones contracting from day 15 to 85 were balanced CD4/CD8. Contracting CD4+ clones lay largely in CM and EM, with CD8+ ones residing in EMRA.

The J gene is TRBJ2-3, the V gene TRBV4-3, with 7 positions matching TRBD2. This TCR was recovered from a man between 18 and 29 years old who had mild COVID-19 (a few samples of this study predate the infection). Cell type and time point are not known. Sequencing used PBMCs or a T cell subset sorted from them (not recorded which). The CDR3 spells CASSQAAGETDTQYF. The CDR3 nucleotides read TGCGCCAGCAGCCAAGCTGCGGGGGAGACAGATACGCAGTATTTT.